This T cell receptor beta chain was recorded in a study of lymphopenia after photon versus proton radiotherapy. Findings and caveats of the study: Proton therapy kept repertoires fairly stable, unlike photons, which gained effector/memory cells. After lymphocyte nadir, photon-treated repertoires showed oligoclonal expansion, especially CD8+ Temra.

Germline V gene data show CDR1 as LNHDA and CDR2 as SQIVND (reference sequence). Deletions cut 7 bases from V and 6 bases from J, with 18 bases between. CDR3 length: 15 residues. This table comes from immunoSEQ multiplex PCR, and its TCRdb copy is limited to in-frame clones, with some not included. The table includes about 83,000 clones, around 83% detected once. This clone was seen a few times. The antigen is not known. This TCR was sampled from a man aged 55-75 years with pancreatic cancer. The material was peripheral blood, obtained from a patient treated with proton-based radiotherapy. V and J are TRBV19 and TRBJ1-4; no clear D gene. CDR3 residues: CASTLGSGVDEKLFF. The CDR3 DNA reads TGTGCCAGTACCCTCGGGTCCGGCGTAGATGAAAAACTGTTTTTT.